This T cell receptor beta chain was profiled in a study of blood T cell repertoires in COVID-19. On the study more broadly: Samples came from the United States, Italy and Spain, spanning acute and convalescent COVID-19.

Using immunoSEQ multiplex PCR, the repertoire was profiled, and TCRdb retains in-frame clones only, with some absent. The sample records some 16,000 clones, 89% being singletons. CDR3 length: 14 residues. The junction had 6 bases not matched to a gene; V was cut back by 5 bases and J by 8 bases. The germline gives CDR1 SNHLY, CDR2 FYNNEI. Material: peripheral blood. The TCR sequence derives from a man at least 80 years old with acute or convalescent COVID-19. The chain recombines TRBV2 with TRBJ1-6, with 7 bases that match TRBD1. CDR3 amino acids: CASSSTGMDSPLHF. The CDR3 bases are TGTGCCAGCAGTTCGACAGGGATGGATTCACCCCTCCACTTT.